This record concerns one T cell receptor beta chain sequence. This clone was seen a few times. This clone's antigen is unknown. The sample holds no much larger clone one base away, and base qualities are not on file. The time point label, read with the paper, signifies: baseline before oral tofacitinib. Lesional scalp punch biopsies and peripheral blood were collected from alopecia areata patients. PBMCs were isolated by density centrifugation and stained for CD3, CD4 and CD8, after which CD4+ and CD8+ T cells were sorted on a FACSAria. To prepare the library, the immunoSEQ multiplex PCR assay was applied. For TCR sequencing, RNA was extracted from every sample and reverse transcribed into cDNA to serve as template. SuperScript III was used for first-strand cDNA synthesis, primed with a 2:1 mix of oligo-dT and random hexamers. A synthetic immune receptor repertoire was used to assess amplification bias, and residual bias was removed computationally. The study's own analysis went as follows. Raw reads were preprocessed for error removal, and CDR3 was defined according to IMGT conventions as running from the conserved cysteine to phenylalanine. Clonality was calculated as 1 minus Shannon entropy normalized by log2 of the number of productive unique TCRs. CD4 or CD8 identity of scalp clones was inferred by cross-referencing scalp TCRbeta sequences with sorted blood CD4 and CD8 repertoires. In TCRdb, the immuneACCESS table is reduced to in-frame sequences with V and J assigned. These tables do not hold every clone; where another copy was compared, an unresolved V gene accounts for under half, and the others remain unexplained. V, J and clone size are taken as reported in that table, and D and trimming were inferred from the DNA itself. The sample yields fewer than 200,000 clones; less than 75% were counted once. The top ten constitute roughly an eighth of the sample.

Spanning cysteine to phenylalanine, the CDR3 consists of 14 amino acids. Here the CDR3 DNA is all that survives: 42 bases in frame from base 1. V drops 1 base and J drops 2 bases, leaving 9 bases in between. From the germline V gene, CDR1 is LGHNA and CDR2 is YNFKEQ. The data stem from a study of CD8+ T cells in alopecia areata (dated by TCRdb to the late 2010s). Regarding the research as a whole: The treated patients took part in an open-label pilot trial in which moderate-to-severe alopecia areata was treated with oral tofacitinib at 5 to 10 mg twice daily. Tofacitinib was given for 6 to 18 months, followed by 6 months of follow-up off drug to assess delayed response and recurrence. The study used high-throughput TCRbeta sequencing to examine T cell clonal expansion in alopecia areata, in both the C3H/HeJ mouse model and human patients. On the human side, TCRbeta sequencing was run on scalp tissue and on sorted CD4+ and CD8+ peripheral blood T cells from healthy controls and from alopecia areata patients with either patchy or totalis/universalis disease. Biopsies were taken from tofacitinib-treated patients at baseline and at 4 and 24 weeks of treatment, and a later scalp biopsy was taken in several of the tofacitinib-treated patients. Clonality in the scalp was compared among normal scalp (n=4), patchy alopecia areata scalp (n=8), and alopecia totalis/universalis scalp (n=8). RNA was extracted with the PAXgene miRNA kit for fixed scalp, the miRNeasy kit for PBMCs, and the RNeasy kit for mouse skin. TCRbeta CDR3 regions were amplified by immunoSEQ multiplex PCR using 35 Vbeta forward and 13 Jbeta reverse primers. What the authors observed across the whole study: Shared TCR sequences between patients were less evident than in mice, which may be partly attributable to HLA diversity in the patient population. Resident alphabeta T cells in normal human skin are also sequenced, complicating scalp TCR repertoire analysis, unlike mouse skin dominated by gammadelta T cells. Higher clonality and more expanded CD8+ clones were observed in lesional scalp than in normal scalp, particularly in alopecia totalis/universalis, a finding suggestive of antigenic drive.

The source is a human donor with alopecia areata. Recombination connected TRBV4-2 to TRBJ2-7; too little of a D gene remains to name it. This material consisted of CD8+ T cells sorted from blood, taken at week 0. The nucleotides are TGTGCCAGCAGCCAAGGTGAAATAACCTACGAGCAGTACTTC. This codes for CASSQGEITYEQYF.